These 15 T cell receptor beta chains came from one sample sequenced in a study of blood T cell repertoires in COVID-19. Using immunoSEQ multiplex PCR, the repertoire was profiled, and TCRdb retains in-frame clones only, with some absent. This sample has 95,000 to 150,000 clones, with 84% found just once. The sequencing input was PBMCs or T cells enriched from blood (not recorded which). Receptors were obtained from a woman under 40 who had recovered from COVID-19.

J is TRBJ1-1 and V is TRBV11-2; D may be TRBD1 (5 bases). CDR3 length: 13 amino acids. V was pared by 5 bases and J by 5 bases, with 12 bases between. Germline CDR1 and CDR2: SGHAT and FQNNGV. The CDR3 is CASSPGGRTEAFF. CDR3 nucleotide sequence: TGTGCCAGCAGCCCCGGGGGGAGAACTGAAGCTTTCTTT.

The chain couples TRBV7-2 to TRBJ2-7, with 11 bases fitting TRBD1. Germline V gene sequence: CDR1 SGHTA, CDR2 FQGNSA. V lost 4 bases and J lost 5; bases outside the gene matches: 10. This CDR3 is built from 16 residues. The CDR3 nucleotides read TGTGCCAGCAGCTCGCGAGGCGGGACAGGGGGGAACGAGCAGTACTTC. Its protein product is CASSSRGGTGGNEQYF. Variable domain in full (rest from reference TRBV7-2 and TRBJ2-7): GAGVSQSPSNKVTEKGKDVELRCDPISGHTALYWYRQSLGQGLEFLIYFQGNSAPDKSGLPSDRFSAERTGGSVSTLTIQRTQQEDSAVYLCASSSRGGTGGNEQYFGPGTRLTVT.

The chain combines TRBV19 with TRBJ2-2, with D possibly TRBD2 on 6 matching bases. The CDR3 loop spans 15 amino acids. CDR1 LNHDA and CDR2 SQIVND come from the germline V gene (reference sequence). V was shortened by 3 bases and J by 0 bases, with 8 bases between the two germline ends. CDR3 sequence: CASSISGANTGELFF. The CDR3 DNA reads TGTGCCAGTAGTATTAGCGGAGCGAACACCGGGGAGCTGTTTTTT.

This sequence joins TRBV7-8 and TRBJ2-7; 7 bases fit TRBD1. CDR3 length equals 19 residues. Trimming cost V 2 bases and J 1 base; bases outside gene matches: 17. Germline assignment: CDR1 SGHVS and CDR2 FQNEAQ. In nucleotides, the CDR3 is TGTGCCAGCAGCTTAAAAGGGACAGTTACTCCAAAGGTATCCTACGAGCAGTACTTC. Its protein is CASSLKGTVTPKVSYEQYF.

The chain joins TRBV4-2 to TRBJ2-7; 11 nucleotides match TRBD2. Germline-derived CDR1 and CDR2 are LGHNA and YNFKEQ. The V gene end was trimmed by 3 bases and the J gene end by 6 bases; junction bases not matched to a gene: 25. The CDR3 is made up of 21 amino acids. The CDR3 loop is CASSQPPRWASGRPYVGEQYF. The CDR3 DNA reads as TGTGCCAGCAGCCAGCCCCCAAGGTGGGCTAGCGGGAGGCCCTATGTCGGCGAGCAGTACTTC.

There are a few counts of this clone. This rearrangement joins TRBV6-5 to TRBJ1-5; D is unclear. Germline assignment: CDR1 MNHEY and CDR2 SVGAGI. The CDR3 extends over 13 amino acids. V lost 6 bases to trimming and J lost 6 bases, with 12 bases between them. CDR3 coding DNA: TGTGCCAGCAGCCTCGATTTCGGTCAGCCCCAGCATTTT. Protein product: CASSLDFGQPQHF.

V and J are TRBV5-5 and TRBJ1-1; D is undetermined. The CDR3 consists of 13 residues. Per the germline V gene, CDR1 is SGHKS and CDR2 is YYEKEE (reference sequence). Trimming stripped 3 bases from V and 0 bases from J, with 6 bases between. The CDR3: CASSYAVNTEAFF. CDR3 nucleotides: TGTGCCAGCAGCTACGCAGTGAACACTGAAGCTTTCTTT.

The chain uses TRBV27 and TRBJ2-7; 10 bases map to TRBD2. The CDR3 length is 15 residues. J was trimmed by 2 bases and V by 5 bases; bases with no gene match: 6. The germline V gene encodes CDR1 MNHEY and CDR2 SMNVEV (reference sequence). The CDR3 region is CASSRLAGAAYEQYF. CDR3 bases: TGTGCCAGCAGTCGCCTAGCGGGAGCCGCCTACGAGCAGTACTTC.

This clone appeared a few times. This chain links TRBV7-6 with TRBJ1-3; 8 bases are a match to TRBD1. Germline-derived CDR1 and CDR2 are SGHVS and FNYEAQ. The V segment lost 5 bases and the J segment 0 bases; nucleotides outside the gene matches: 6. The CDR3 loop spans 16 amino acids. CDR3 DNA: TGTGCCAGCAGCACTCGACAGGGGAGCTCTGGAAACACCATATATTTT. Its protein is CASSTRQGSSGNTIYF.

The chain combines TRBV28 with TRBJ1-1; tentative D call: TRBD1 (6 bases). Germline lookup yields CDR1 MDHEN and CDR2 SYDVKM. Trimming removed 6 bases at V and 4 bases at J, with 15 bases between. This CDR3 contains 14 residues. CDR3 amino acids: CASSGGGASTEAFF. The CDR3, as DNA: TGTGCCAGCAGCGGCGGGGGGGCGAGCACTGAAGCTTTCTTT.

V gene TRBV7-3 combines with J gene TRBJ1-1; TRBD1 might be the D (6 bases). The CDR3 has 14 amino acids. Per the germline V gene, CDR1 is SGHTA and CDR2 is FQGTGA. V was cut by 1 base and J by 3 bases, with 9 bases left in between. The CDR3 DNA reads as TGTGCCAGCAGCTTAAACAGGGCTGACACTGAAGCTTTCTTT. Amino acid sequence: CASSLNRADTEAFF.

This sequence joins TRBV10-3 and TRBJ2-5; TRBD1 matches at 8 bases. Germline V CDR1 and CDR2: ENHRY, SYGVKD. V trimming: 4 bases; J trimming: 4 bases; junction bases outside the gene matches: 5. This CDR3 has 14 amino acids. The CDR3 DNA reads TGTGCCATCAGTGCGTTCGACAGGGGAGAGACCCAGTACTTC. It encodes CAISAFDRGETQYF.

The V gene is TRBV7-8, the J gene TRBJ2-4; D remains ambiguous. Per the germline V gene, CDR1 is SGHVS and CDR2 is FQNEAQ. The germline V and J ends were trimmed by 1 base and 15 bases, with 19 bases remaining between them. The CDR3 totals 14 residues. CDR3: CASSLDPSSRLLYF. In DNA, the CDR3 is TGTGCCAGCAGCTTAGATCCGTCTAGTAGATTGTTGTACTTC. Full variable domain (outside the CDR3, taken from reference TRBV7-8 and TRBJ2-4): GAGVSQSPRYKVAKRGQDVALRCDPISGHVSLFWYQQALGQGPEFLTYFQNEAQLDKSGLPSDRFFAERPEGSVSTLKIQRTQQEDSAVYLCASSLDPSSRLLYFGAGTRLSVL.

The rearrangement links TRBV7-2 to TRBJ2-1; TRBD1 might be the D (6 bases). The CDR3 extends over 13 amino acids. Trimming removed 2 bases from V and 8 bases from J, with 10 bases in between. The germline V gene has CDR1 SGHTA and CDR2 FQGNSA. For the CDR3, the DNA is TGTGCCAGCAGCTTACCAGGGGTCGATGAGCAGTTCTTC. Translated: CASSLPGVDEQFF.

The V and J genes are TRBV30 and TRBJ2-1; 8 bases line up with TRBD2. Looked up from germline, CDR1 is GTSNPN and CDR2 is SVGIG (reference sequence). This CDR3 has 12 amino acids. V gave up 8 bases and J gave up 8 bases; unmatched junction bases: 8. DNA for the CDR3: TGTGCCGCGAGCGGGAGCGGCGATGAGCAGTTCTTC. This sequence encodes CAASGSGDEQFF.